These 13 T cell receptor beta chains were all obtained from the same sample, sequenced in a study of CD8+CD57+ T cells in acquired aplastic anemia. Genomic DNA, serving as template, underwent TCR beta VDJ and CDR3 profiling. One entry per CDR3 protein results from TCRdb running MiXCR on the reads. The data show a few hundred thousand distinct CDR3 sequences, 56% seen once. The material sequenced was sorted CD4+, CD8+, or CD8+CD57+ T cells (not recorded which) from PBMCs. The source is a human donor with severe aplastic anemia or a healthy control (not recorded which).

This clonotype is a singleton in its sample. This rearrangement joins TRBV20-1 to TRBJ2-5; perhaps TRBD1 as D (5 bases). This CDR3 has 15 residues. V was clipped by 6 bases and J by 4 bases, with 21 bases between them. CDR1 and CDR2 (germline): DFQATT, SNEGSKA (reference sequence). The CDR3 is CSATTPLGRTETQYF. As DNA, the CDR3 is TGCAGTGCCACGACACCTCTGGGGCGCACAGAGACCCAGTACTTC.

The rearrangement links TRBV20-1 to TRBJ1-2, with TRBD1 matching 7 bases. V gave up 6 bases and J gave up 8 bases; unmatched junction bases: 15. The CDR3 is 14 residues long. Germline loops: CDR1 DFQATT, CDR2 SNEGSKA (reference sequence). CDR3 nucleotides: TGCAGTGCCCCCAGACAGGGACACGCAGGCGGCTACACCTTC. This sequence encodes CSAPRQGHAGGYTF.

This clonotype was detected once. This chain connects TRBV15 to TRBJ1-2, with 10 bases that match TRBD1. Trimming took 0 bases from V and 12 from J; bases not matched to a gene: 7. In germline, CDR1 is LNHNV, CDR2 YYDKDF (reference sequence). The CDR3 length is 14 residues. The chain's CDR3 is CATSRDQGTGAHTF. CDR3 coding DNA: TGTGCCACCAGCAGAGATCAGGGGACAGGGGCCCACACCTTC. Drawing the rest from reference TRBV15 and TRBJ1-2, the complete variable domain is DAMVIQNPRYQVTQFGKPVTLSCSQTLNHNVMYWYQQKSSQAPKLLFHYYDKDFNNEADTPDNFQSRRPNTSFCFLDIRSPGLGDTAMYLCATSRDQGTGAHTFGSGTRLTVV.

This clonotype was observed at least ten times. This chain connects TRBV6-2 or TRBV6-3 to TRBJ1-5, with D maybe TRBD1 (5 bases). Germline loops: CDR1 MNHEY, CDR2 SVGEGT. This CDR3 region has 15 residues. V lost 6 bases and J 4 bases, leaving 16 bases between the germline ends. Written as DNA, the CDR3 is TGTGCCAGCAGAACCGGGACGATTCCTAATCAGCCCCAGCATTTT. Residues: CASRTGTIPNQPQHF.

This clonotype has ten or more counts. This chain connects TRBV19 to TRBJ2-2; D uncertain. The length of the CDR3 is 15 residues. CDR1 and CDR2 from the germline V gene are LNHDA and SQIVND (reference sequence). The ends were cut back, 8 bases at V and 5 bases at J, with 18 bases in the middle. Here the CDR3 reads CASHLGLLGTGELFF. CDR3 DNA sequence: TGTGCCAGTCACCTAGGGTTGTTAGGAACCGGGGAGCTGTTTTTT.

DNA of the CDR3: TGCGCCAGCAGTACCGCGGTCACAGATACGCAGTATTTT. Translated, it gives CASSTAVTDTQYF. This chain joins TRBV10-1 and TRBJ2-3; D uncertain. The CDR3 contains 13 residues. The V gene's germline CDR1 is WNHNN and CDR2 SYGVQD (reference sequence). V dropped 5 bases and J dropped 2 bases, with 8 bases sitting between them.

This clonotype was seen more than once but under ten times. V usage is TRBV7-8 and J usage is TRBJ2-1, with D perhaps matching TRBD1 (5 bases). Germline lookup yields CDR1 SGHVS and CDR2 FQNEAQ. V dropped 2 bases and J dropped 5 bases, with 13 bases sitting between them. This CDR3 has 15 residues. CDR3 coding DNA: TGTGCCAGCAGCTTACAGGGTCGGATAAACAATGAGCAGTTCTTC. It encodes CASSLQGRINNEQFF.

This rearrangement joins TRBV9 to TRBJ1-1; possible D gene TRBD1, 6 bases. Germline values: CDR1 SGDLS, CDR2 YYNGEE. CDR3 length: 17 amino acids. Trimming removed 1 base at V and 0 bases at J, with 16 bases between. CDR3: CASSVNREASMNTEAFF. Here the CDR3 DNA reads TGTGCCAGCAGCGTAAACAGGGAGGCGAGCATGAACACTGAAGCTTTCTTT.

This clonotype was recorded at least ten times. This rearrangement joins TRBV7-9 to TRBJ1-6, with D possibly matching TRBD1 (6 bases). V was clipped by 5 bases and J by 5 bases, with 13 bases between them. The CDR3 has 15 amino acids. Per germline, CDR1 SEHNR and CDR2 FQNEAQ (reference sequence). In DNA, the CDR3 is TGTGCCAGCAGCCCCCGAGGGGGGCATAATTCACCCCTCCACTTT. It yields the protein CASSPRGGHNSPLHF.

This chain uses TRBV10-3 with TRBJ2-7; TRBD1 aligns across 10 bases. This CDR3 is 15 amino acids long. Germline values: CDR1 ENHRY, CDR2 SYGVKD. V trimming: 5 bases; J trimming: 5 bases; junction bases outside the gene matches: 9. The CDR3 bases are TGTGCCATCAGTTTCTCGACAGGGGGCGTGAACGAGCAGTACTTC. It is translated as CAISFSTGGVNEQYF.

This clonotype appeared many times. The chain has TRBV12-3 or TRBV12-4 and TRBJ1-2; 7 positions agree with TRBD1. With V trimmed by 3 bases and J by 3 bases, 13 bases remained unmatched. The CDR3 is 17 residues long. The DNA of the CDR3 is TGTGCCAGCAGTTTCTCGATAGACAGGGTCAGTCACTATGGCTACACCTTC. It yields the protein CASSFSIDRVSHYGYTF.

As regards this clonotype: The CDR3 ends on some other residue instead of the conserved phenylalanine or tryptophan, so this is likely a read error. Because the CDR3's place on the DNA is in doubt, the DNA is left out and the CDR3 is given as listed by TCRdb. The rearrangement links TRBV7-2 to TRBJ2-7; TRBD2 is taken as the D call from the table, unchecked against the DNA. The germline CDR1 and CDR2 sequences are SGHTA and FQGNSA. Both ends counted, the CDR3 spans 10 residues. CDR3 residues: CASSLARLAG.

This rearrangement joins TRBV24-1 to TRBJ2-3; 9 nucleotides match TRBD1. The CDR3 runs 16 residues. V trimming: 1 base; J trimming: 3 bases; junction bases outside the gene matches: 4. The germline CDR1 and CDR2 sequences are KGHDR and SFDVKD. The CDR3 reads CATSDFRDRVTDTQYF. As DNA, the CDR3 is TGTGCCACCAGTGATTTCCGGGACAGGGTAACAGATACGCAGTATTTT.